This TCR beta chain was captured in a study of post-analysis software for immune sequencing data. Study-wide findings and caveats: With TRBV5-6, TRBV5-1 and TRBV20-1 included, about five TRBV segments were more frequent in patients than in controls.

Germline lookup yields CDR1 SGHVS and CDR2 FNYEAQ. V lost 1 base and J 4 bases, leaving 11 bases between the germline ends. The CDR3 runs to 15 residues. This clonotype was seen at least ten times. Its cognate antigen is unknown. Researchers reported that TCR beta cDNA libraries carried unique molecular identifiers. MiXCR, applied by TCRdb to the PCR reads, yields one record per CDR3 protein. The data contain 750,000 to 950,000 distinct CDR3 sequences, about 57% of them singletons. Sequenced input: blood. This sequence originates from a girl under 18 with multiple sclerosis. The chain couples TRBV7-6 to TRBJ2-1, with D tentatively TRBD2 (5 bases). CDR3 nucleotides: TGTGCCAGCAGCTTAGACGGGGATACATACAATGAGCAGTTCTTC. This sequence encodes CASSLDGDTYNEQFF.